Listed below are T cell receptor beta chains from one sample, sequenced in a study of post-analysis software for immune sequencing data. TCRdb analysed the PCR reads with MiXCR anew, one entry per CDR3 protein. The sample shows about 150,000 distinct CDR3 sequences, over 25% of them seen only once. Source material: blood. Receptors originate from a girl aged 10-17 years with multiple sclerosis. Each CDR3 is given with its conserved first and last residue. Fields, in order: clone size, D gene, J gene, V gene, CDR3 DNA, CDR3 protein. A D gene is named only where the DNA matches it firmly. Clone size is not always given. Where it is, it says once, few, many or a class for expanded clones.

size: -; D: TRBD2; J: TRBJ2-7; V: TRBV14; DNA: TGTGCCAGCAGCCAGTACGATTTACTAGCGGGAGTAGGCGAGCAGTACTTC; CDR3: CASSQYDLLAGVGEQYF
size: -; D: -; J: TRBJ2-3; V: TRBV5-1; DNA: TGCGCCAGCAGCAGGGGACGAGATGGGGTCCCAGATACGCAGTATTTT; CDR3: CASSRGRDGVPDTQYF
size: many; D: -; J: TRBJ1-2; V: TRBV5-6; DNA: TGTGCCAGCAGCTTCAACACTCATCGCCCTAACTATGGCTACACCTTC; CDR3: CASSFNTHRPNYGYTF
size: -; D: -; J: TRBJ2-7; V: TRBV30; DNA: TGTGCCTGGAGCAGGGATAAAAACTACGAGCAGTACTTC; CDR3: CAWSRDKNYEQYF
size: many; D: TRBD2; J: TRBJ2-7; V: TRBV27; DNA: TGTGCCAGCAGTTCCAAGACTAGCGGCTACGAGCAGTACTTC; CDR3: CASSSKTSGYEQYF
size: many; D: -; J: TRBJ2-5; V: TRBV7-9; DNA: TGTGCCAGCAGCTTAGGGACTTCGGACTCAAAGGAGACCCAGTACTTC; CDR3: CASSLGTSDSKETQYF
size: many; D: -; J: TRBJ2-7; V: TRBV29-1; DNA: TGCAGCGTTATCTACTGGGACTCAGGAAGCCACGAGCAGTACTTC; CDR3: CSVIYWDSGSHEQYF
size: few; D: -; J: TRBJ2-3; V: TRBV28; DNA: TGTGCCAGCAGTCCTACTGGGTCAGATACGCAGTATTTT; CDR3: CASSPTGSDTQYF
size: many; D: TRBD2; J: TRBJ2-7; V: TRBV6-5; DNA: TGTGCCAGCAGCCGGACTAGCGGGACAAACTCCTACGAGCAGTACTTC; CDR3: CASSRTSGTNSYEQYF
size: few; D: -; J: TRBJ2-5; V: TRBV4-1; DNA: TGCGCCAGCAGCCACCTCCCCACAGGGTTACAAGAGACCCAGTACTTC; CDR3: CASSHLPTGLQETQYF
size: -; D: -; J: TRBJ1-6; V: TRBV6-4; DNA: TGTGCCAGCAGTGGTCCGACAGGAATCGAGGAAAATTCACCCCTCCACTTT; CDR3: CASSGPTGIEENSPLHF
size: many; D: -; J: TRBJ2-1; V: TRBV12-3/TRBV12-4; DNA: TGTGCCAGCAGTCTCCGGATCTTTGGGGGTTCAGGCAATGAGCAGTTCTTC; CDR3: CASSLRIFGGSGNEQFF
size: -; D: -; J: TRBJ2-7; V: TRBV7-9; DNA: TGTGCCAGCAGCTTACCCAGCTCCTACAAGCAGTACTTC; CDR3: CASSLPSSYKQYF
size: many; D: -; J: TRBJ2-7; V: TRBV15; DNA: TGTGCCACCAGCAGAGCGGGTAAGGGCTACGAGCAGTACTTC; CDR3: CATSRAGKGYEQYF
size: many; D: TRBD2; J: TRBJ2-1; V: TRBV7-6; DNA: TGTGCCAGCAGCTTAATAGCGGGAAAGTACAATGAGCAGTTCTTC; CDR3: CASSLIAGKYNEQFF
size: many; D: -; J: TRBJ2-6; V: TRBV6-1; DNA: TGTGCCAGCAGTCAAGGACAGTTTAGCTCTGGGGCCAACGTCCTGACTTTC; CDR3: CASSQGQFSSGANVLTF
size: many; D: -; J: TRBJ2-7; V: TRBV7-3; DNA: TGTGCCAGCAGCTTAATGGGAGCCGAATTAGGCGAGCAGTACTTC; CDR3: CASSLMGAELGEQYF
size: -; D: -; J: TRBJ2-3; V: TRBV20-1; DNA: TGCAGTGTCGAGAGGGGACCTACTATAACAGATACGCAGTATTTT; CDR3: CSVERGPTITDTQYF
size: many; D: -; J: TRBJ2-7; V: TRBV7-8; DNA: TGTGCCAGCAGCTTACAGGGCGAGCAGTACTTC; CDR3: CASSLQGEQYF
size: -; D: TRBD2; J: TRBJ2-1; V: TRBV30; DNA: TGTGCCTGGAGGGGACTAGCGGGAGCATTCGAGCAGTTCTTC; CDR3: CAWRGLAGAFEQFF
size: many; D: TRBD2; J: TRBJ2-1; V: TRBV10-2; DNA: TGCGCCAGCAGTGTAGGGACTAGCGGAAATGAGCAGTTCTTC; CDR3: CASSVGTSGNEQFF
size: many; D: TRBD1; J: TRBJ2-3; V: TRBV10-2; DNA: TGCGCCAGCAAGGGACAGGGCACAGATACGCAGTATTTT; CDR3: CASKGQGTDTQYF
size: many; D: TRBD1; J: TRBJ2-5; V: TRBV18; DNA: TGTGCCAGCTCACCAATCCGGGACAGGAACGCCGAGACCCAGTACTTC; CDR3: CASSPIRDRNAETQYF
size: -; D: -; J: TRBJ2-5; V: TRBV10-3; DNA: TGTGCCATCAGTGATCCTATGGGGGCAGGGCGGGAGCAGTACTTC; CDR3: CAISDPMGAGREQYF
size: many; D: TRBD2; J: TRBJ2-1; V: TRBV10-3; DNA: TGTGCCATCAGTGAGTCCGGGACTAGCAGCTCCTACAATGAGCAGTTCTTC; CDR3: CAISESGTSSSYNEQFF
size: -; D: TRBD1; J: TRBJ1-2; V: TRBV12-5; DNA: TGTGCTAGTGGTTTGGAAAGACCGGACAGGGACTATGGCTACACCTTC; CDR3: CASGLERPDRDYGYTF
size: many; D: -; J: TRBJ2-4; V: TRBV7-8; DNA: TGTGCCAGCAGCTTAGGGGGGTTAGCGGCGCAAAACATTCAGTACTTC; CDR3: CASSLGGLAAQNIQYF
size: -; D: -; J: TRBJ2-1; V: TRBV2; DNA: TGTGCCAGCCGGGACCCTCACAATGAGCAGTTCTTC; CDR3: CASRDPHNEQFF
size: -; D: -; J: TRBJ2-1; V: TRBV7-3; DNA: TGTGCCAGCAGCTTAACAACCCTAGCCAATGAGCAGTTCTTC; CDR3: CASSLTTLANEQFF
size: -; D: TRBD2; J: TRBJ2-5; V: TRBV5-1; DNA: TGCGCCAGCAGCTGGGGACTAGCTATCCAAGAGGCCCAGTACTTC; CDR3: CASSWGLAIQEAQYF
size: many; D: TRBD2; J: TRBJ2-7; V: TRBV4-1; DNA: TGCGCCAGCAGCCAAGCCAGCGGGAGCTCCTACGAGCAGTACTTC; CDR3: CASSQASGSSYEQYF
size: few; D: -; J: TRBJ1-1; V: TRBV29-1; DNA: TGCAGCGTTGGCAAAGGTATGAACACTGAAGCTTTCTTT; CDR3: CSVGKGMNTEAFF
size: -; D: TRBD1; J: TRBJ1-5; V: TRBV12-3/TRBV12-4; DNA: TGTGCCAGCAGTCCGGCCTCCAATAACAGGGGTAGCAATCAGCCCCAGCATTTT; CDR3: CASSPASNNRGSNQPQHF
size: -; D: -; J: TRBJ2-3; V: TRBV15; DNA: TGTGCCACCAGCCCAAGAGGCAGGGGCGCGGATACGCAGTATTTT; CDR3: CATSPRGRGADTQYF
size: many; D: TRBD2; J: TRBJ2-7; V: TRBV3-1; DNA: TGTGCCAGCACCCCAGCTAGCGGGAGGGAGAGGGAGCAGTACTTC; CDR3: CASTPASGREREQYF
size: -; D: -; J: TRBJ1-1; V: TRBV19; DNA: TGTGCCAGTAGTAGAAACAGTGGGACTGAAGCTTTCTTT; CDR3: CASSRNSGTEAFF
size: many; D: -; J: TRBJ1-2; V: TRBV7-9; DNA: TGTGCCAGCAGCTTAGGTGACATCATAGCTAACTATGGCTACACCTTC; CDR3: CASSLGDIIANYGYTF
size: many; D: -; J: TRBJ2-7; V: TRBV7-8; DNA: TGTGCCAGCTCGGGCCCGGTGGTTGGGTACGAGCAGTACTTC; CDR3: CASSGPVVGYEQYF
size: few; D: TRBD1; J: TRBJ1-2; V: TRBV19; DNA: TGTGCCAGTAGTGGTTCGGGACAGGGCGCAATCTATGGCTACACCTTC; CDR3: CASSGSGQGAIYGYTF
size: -; D: -; J: TRBJ1-6; V: TRBV10-3; DNA: TGTGCCACCAGCGGCGGGGAGGCTAATTCACCCCTCCACTTT; CDR3: CATSGGEANSPLHF
size: many; D: TRBD2; J: TRBJ2-3; V: TRBV7-6; DNA: TGTGCCAGCAGCTACCAAGCGGGAGGGCCGGCAGATACGCAGTATTTT; CDR3: CASSYQAGGPADTQYF
size: few; D: TRBD2; J: TRBJ2-1; V: TRBV6-1; DNA: TGTGCCAGCGAACTAGCGGGAGGCCTCTCCTACAATGAGCAGTTCTTC; CDR3: CASELAGGLSYNEQFF